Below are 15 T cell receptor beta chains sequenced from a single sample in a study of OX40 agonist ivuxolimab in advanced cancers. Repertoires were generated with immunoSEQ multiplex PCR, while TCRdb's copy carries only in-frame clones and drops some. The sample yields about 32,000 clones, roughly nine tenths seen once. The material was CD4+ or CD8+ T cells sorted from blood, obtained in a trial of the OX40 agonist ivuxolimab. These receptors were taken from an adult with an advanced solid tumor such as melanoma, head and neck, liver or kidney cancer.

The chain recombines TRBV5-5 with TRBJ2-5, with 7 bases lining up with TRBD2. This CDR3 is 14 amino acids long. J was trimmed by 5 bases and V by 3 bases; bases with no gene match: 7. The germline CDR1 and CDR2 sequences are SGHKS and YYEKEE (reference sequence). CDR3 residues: CASSSGDSGETQYF. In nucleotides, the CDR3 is TGTGCCAGCAGCTCCGGGGATAGCGGGGAGACCCAGTACTTC.

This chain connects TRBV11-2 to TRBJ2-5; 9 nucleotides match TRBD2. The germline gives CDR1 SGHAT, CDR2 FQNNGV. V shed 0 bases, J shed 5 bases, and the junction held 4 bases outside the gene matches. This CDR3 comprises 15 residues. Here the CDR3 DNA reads TGTGCCAGCAGCTTAGAGGGACTAGCCGGTGAGACCCAGTACTTC. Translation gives CASSLEGLAGETQYF.

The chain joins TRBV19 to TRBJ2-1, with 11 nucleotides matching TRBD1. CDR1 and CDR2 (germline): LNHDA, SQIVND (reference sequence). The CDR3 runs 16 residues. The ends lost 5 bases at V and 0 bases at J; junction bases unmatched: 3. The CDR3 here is CASSGGTGGSYNEQFF. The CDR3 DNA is TGTGCCAGTAGTGGGGGGACAGGGGGCTCCTACAATGAGCAGTTCTTC.

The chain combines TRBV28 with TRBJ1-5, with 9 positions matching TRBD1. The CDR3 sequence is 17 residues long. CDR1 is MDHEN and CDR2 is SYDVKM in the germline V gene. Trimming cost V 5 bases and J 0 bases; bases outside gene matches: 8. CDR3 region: CASSPLGTGYSNQPQHF. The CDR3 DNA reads TGTGCCAGCAGTCCTCTAGGGACAGGGTATAGCAATCAGCCCCAGCATTTT. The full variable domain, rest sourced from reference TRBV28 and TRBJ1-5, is DVKVTQSSRYLVKRTGEKVFLECVQDMDHENMFWYRQDPGLGLRLIYFSYDVKMKEKGDIPEGYSVSREKKERFSLILESASTNQTSMYLCASSPLGTGYSNQPQHFGDGTRLSIL.

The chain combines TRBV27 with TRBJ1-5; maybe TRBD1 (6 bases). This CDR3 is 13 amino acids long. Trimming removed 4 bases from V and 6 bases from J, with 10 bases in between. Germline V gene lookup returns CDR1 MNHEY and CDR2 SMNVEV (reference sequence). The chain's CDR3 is CASSYRAGQPQHF. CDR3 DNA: TGTGCCAGCAGTTACAGGGCTGGTCAGCCCCAGCATTTT.

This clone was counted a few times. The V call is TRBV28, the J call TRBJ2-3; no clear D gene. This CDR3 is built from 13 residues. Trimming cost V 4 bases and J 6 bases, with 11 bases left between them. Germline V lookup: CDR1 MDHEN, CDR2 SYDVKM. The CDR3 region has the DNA TGTGCCAGCAGTTCCCGACCCGCGGATACGCAGTATTTT. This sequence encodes CASSSRPADTQYF.

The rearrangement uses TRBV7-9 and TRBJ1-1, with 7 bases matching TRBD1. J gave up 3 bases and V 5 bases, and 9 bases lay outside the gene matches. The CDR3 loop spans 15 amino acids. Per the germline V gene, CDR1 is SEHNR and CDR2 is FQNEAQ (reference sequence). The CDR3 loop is CASSAQGVADTEAFF. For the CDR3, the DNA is TGTGCCAGCAGCGCCCAGGGGGTGGCGGACACTGAAGCTTTCTTT.

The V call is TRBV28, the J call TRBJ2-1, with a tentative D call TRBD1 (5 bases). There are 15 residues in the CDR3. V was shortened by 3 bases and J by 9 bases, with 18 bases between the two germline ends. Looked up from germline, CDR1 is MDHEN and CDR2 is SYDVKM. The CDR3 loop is CASSFMLARGSEQFF. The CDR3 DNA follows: TGTGCCAGCAGTTTTATGTTGGCTAGGGGTTCTGAGCAGTTCTTC.

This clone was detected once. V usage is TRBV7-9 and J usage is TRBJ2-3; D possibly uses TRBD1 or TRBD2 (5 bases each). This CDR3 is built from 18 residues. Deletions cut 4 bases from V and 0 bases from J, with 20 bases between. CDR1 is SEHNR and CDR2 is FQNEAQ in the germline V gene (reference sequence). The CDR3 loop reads CASSSLPGPTQSTDTQYF. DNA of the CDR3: TGTGCCAGCAGCTCATTACCGGGACCGACTCAAAGCACAGATACGCAGTATTTT.

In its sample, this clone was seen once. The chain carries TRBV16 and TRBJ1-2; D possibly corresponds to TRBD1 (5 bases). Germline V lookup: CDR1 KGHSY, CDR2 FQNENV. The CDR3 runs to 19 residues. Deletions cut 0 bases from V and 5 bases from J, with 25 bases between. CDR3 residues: CASSQSPLLSGTEEYGYTF. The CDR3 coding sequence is TGTGCCAGCAGCCAATCCCCTTTACTTAGCGGGACGGAAGAATATGGCTACACCTTC. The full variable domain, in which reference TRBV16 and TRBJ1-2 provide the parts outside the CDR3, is GEEVAQTPKHLVRGEGQKAKLYCAPIKGHSYVFWYQQVLKNEFKFLISFQNENVFDETGMPKERFSAKCLPNSPCSLEIQATKLEDSAVYFCASSQSPLLSGTEEYGYTFGSGTRLTVV.

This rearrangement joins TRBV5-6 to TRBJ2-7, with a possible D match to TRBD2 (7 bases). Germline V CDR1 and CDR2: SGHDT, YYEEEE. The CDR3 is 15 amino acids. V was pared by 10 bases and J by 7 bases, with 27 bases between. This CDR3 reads CARRGGLAGAGEQYF. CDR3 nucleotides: TGTGCCCGCCGCGGGGGACTCGCGGGGGCGGGGGAGCAGTACTTC.

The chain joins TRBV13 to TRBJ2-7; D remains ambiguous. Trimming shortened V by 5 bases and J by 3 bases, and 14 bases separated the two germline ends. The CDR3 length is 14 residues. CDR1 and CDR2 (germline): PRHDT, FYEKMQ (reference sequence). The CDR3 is CASSLHLGIYEQYF. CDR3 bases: TGTGCCAGCAGCCTCCATCTAGGGATCTACGAGCAGTACTTC.

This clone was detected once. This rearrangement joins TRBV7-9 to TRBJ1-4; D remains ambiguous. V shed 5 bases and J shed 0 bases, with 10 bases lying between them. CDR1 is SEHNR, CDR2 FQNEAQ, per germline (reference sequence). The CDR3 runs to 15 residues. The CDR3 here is CASSPEGATNEKLFF. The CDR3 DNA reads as TGTGCCAGCAGCCCCGAGGGAGCAACTAATGAAAAACTGTTTTTT.

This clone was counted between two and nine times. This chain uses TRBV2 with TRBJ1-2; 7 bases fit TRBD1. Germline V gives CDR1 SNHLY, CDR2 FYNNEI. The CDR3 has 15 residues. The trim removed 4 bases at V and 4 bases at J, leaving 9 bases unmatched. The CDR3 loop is CASSVLTGEGYGYTF. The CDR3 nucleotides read TGTGCCAGCAGTGTTCTCACAGGGGAAGGCTATGGCTACACCTTC.

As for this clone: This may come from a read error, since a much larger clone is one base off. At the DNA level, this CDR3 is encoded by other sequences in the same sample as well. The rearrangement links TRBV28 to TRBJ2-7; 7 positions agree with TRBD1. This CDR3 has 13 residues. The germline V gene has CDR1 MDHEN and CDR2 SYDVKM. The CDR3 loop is CASSYRGRDEQYF. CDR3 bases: TGTGCCAGCAGTTACAGGGGAAGGGACGAGCAGTATTTC.